The 8 T cell receptor beta chains below were found in one sample sequenced in a study of cytomegalovirus exposure and HLA in healthy donors. PCR involved 60 Vbeta and 13 Jbeta primers. The table came from immunoSEQ multiplex PCR; TCRdb's copy has only in-frame clones and leaves some out. The sample yields about 150,000 clones, 61% seen once. Sequenced: PBMCs. These receptors were collected from a male donor in good health and CMV-seronegative.

The chain is built from TRBV7-8 and TRBJ2-3; 8 bases are shared with TRBD2. Germline V gene lookup returns CDR1 SGHVS and CDR2 FQNEAQ. J was trimmed by 6 bases and V by 2 bases; bases with no gene match: 13. This CDR3 is built from 17 residues. CDR3 DNA: TGTGCCAGCAGCTTATTTGGCAAGCGGGGGTTCACGGATACGCAGTATTTT. Protein: CASSLFGKRGFTDTQYF. The entire variable domain, with the rest obtained from reference TRBV7-8 and TRBJ2-3, is as follows: GAGVSQSPRYKVAKRGQDVALRCDPISGHVSLFWYQQALGQGPEFLTYFQNEAQLDKSGLPSDRFFAERPEGSVSTLKIQRTQQEDSAVYLCASSLFGKRGFTDTQYFGPGTRLTVL.

V is TRBV4-3 and J is TRBJ1-6; D call uncertain. This CDR3 region has 15 residues. From germline, CDR1 is LGHNA and CDR2 YSLEER. Trimming cost V 0 bases and J 9 bases, with 12 bases left between them. CDR3 residues: CASSQDYDSLSPLHF. CDR3 DNA sequence: TGCGCCAGCAGCCAAGATTACGACTCCCTTTCACCCCTCCACTTT.

V gene TRBV6-5 combines with J gene TRBJ2-3; maybe TRBD2 (5 bases). The CDR3 covers 15 residues. Germline V gives CDR1 MNHEY, CDR2 SVGAGI. V dropped 0 bases and J dropped 6 bases, with 13 bases sitting between them. The CDR3 nucleotides are TGTGCCAGCAGTTACTCGGGGAACCCGGGGGATACGCAGTATTTT. This encodes CASSYSGNPGDTQYF.

The CDR3 spells CASSDGQGGETQYF. The CDR3 nucleotides read TGTGCCAGCAGTGATGGACAGGGTGGGGAGACCCAGTACTTC. The chain couples TRBV2 to TRBJ2-5, with 8 bases fitting TRBD1. Germline assignment: CDR1 SNHLY and CDR2 FYNNEI. The J segment lost 5 bases and the V segment lost 3 bases, leaving 5 bases of the junction unmatched. This CDR3 comprises 14 residues.

The count of this clone is one. V gene TRBV5-1 combines with J gene TRBJ1-2; tentative D call: TRBD1 (6 bases). Germline V gene sequence: CDR1 SGHRS, CDR2 YFSETQ. V was trimmed by 6 bases and J by 2 bases, leaving 11 bases between them. The CDR3 covers 13 residues. The CDR3 reads CASTLGANYGYTF. In DNA, the CDR3 is TGCGCCAGCACGCTGGGGGCCAACTATGGCTACACCTTC.

This sequence joins TRBV7-7 and TRBJ2-7; TRBD1 aligns across 10 bases. Germline CDR1 reads SSHAT; CDR2 reads FNYEAQ (reference sequence). V was pared by 0 bases and J by 5 bases, with 1 base of the junction left unmatched. This CDR3 has 14 residues. The CDR3, as DNA: TGTGCCAGCAGCTTAGCCGACAGGGGGCACGAGCAGTACTTC. Protein product: CASSLADRGHEQYF.

The V gene is TRBV9, the J gene TRBJ2-5; TRBD2 agrees at 11 bases. Per germline, CDR1 SGDLS and CDR2 YYNGEE. The CDR3 sequence is 15 residues long. V was clipped by 2 bases and J by 1 base; unmatched bases: 1. The CDR3 region is CASSVGTSGQETQYF. CDR3 bases: TGTGCCAGCAGCGTCGGGACTAGCGGCCAAGAGACCCAGTACTTC.

The chain uses TRBV25-1 and TRBJ2-5, with D unresolved. The germline gives CDR1 MGHDK, CDR2 SYGVNS. Trimming took off 0 bases at V and 1 base at J, with 9 bases between the two ends. CDR3 size: 15 residues. CDR3 nucleotides: TGTGCCAGCAGTGAATATGCCAGAAGCCAAGAGACCCAGTACTTC. It is translated as CASSEYARSQETQYF.